In its sample, the clone carrying this TCR beta chain was seen a few times. The source of the sample is a study of T-cell reconstitution after alpha-beta-depleted transplantation in children. Between the trimmed V and J ends, which lost 0 bases and 4 bases, there was a span of 14 bases. In germline, CDR1 is SGHRS, CDR2 YFSETQ. The CDR3 contains 15 residues. Researchers prepared the TCRbeta library using unique molecular identifiers, the study reports. TCRdb re-derived calls from the PCR reads in MiXCR, one entry per CDR3 protein. The top ten clones hold around 4% of a sample with about 610,000 distinct CDR3 sequences, 8% to 11% of them seen once.

The receptor was isolated from a human donor who donated a stem cell graft to a child with acute myeloid leukemia. This specimen consisted of PBMCs from the stem cell graft donor, obtained from the stem cell graft. The chain carries TRBV5-1 and TRBJ2-7; D ambiguous. DNA of the CDR3: TGCGCCAGCAGCTTGGCGGGCAGGCAGGAATACGAGCAGTACTTC. Encoded protein: CASSLAGRQEYEQYF.